The present T cell receptor (beta chain) was sequenced within a study of T cells in localized non-small cell lung cancer. The study, taken as a whole, reports: Tumor showed lower T cell clonality than uninvolved adjacent lung, where it was highest.

TCRdb's copy holds only in-frame clones and misses some; the assay was immunoSEQ multiplex PCR. The table includes 45,000 to 55,000 clones, 70% to 85% detected once. A remark on this clone: Its antigen remains unknown.

This CDR3 is built from 15 residues. CDR1 SGHTA and CDR2 FQGTGA come from the germline V gene. With 5 bases removed from V and 0 bases from J, the gap between germline ends came to 13 bases. The TCR comes from a man aged 40-75 years with stage I squamous cell lung carcinoma. This sample comprised peripheral blood, obtained before any cancer treatment. This sequence joins TRBV7-3 and TRBJ1-1; the D gene is possibly TRBD1 (5 bases). The CDR3 nucleotides are TGTGCCAGCAGCCAAGCCCCAGGGATGAACACTGAAGCTTTCTTT. Its translation: CASSQAPGMNTEAFF. Drawing the rest from reference TRBV7-3 and TRBJ1-1, the complete variable domain is GAGVSQTPSNKVTEKGKYVELRCDPISGHTALYWYRQSLGQGPEFLIYFQGTGAADDSGLPNDRFFAVRPEGSVSTLKIQRTERGDSAVYLCASSQAPGMNTEAFFGQGTRLTVV.